The 14 T cell receptor beta chains presented below share a single source sample, sequenced in a study of beta chain features in type 1 diabetes. cDNA synthesis used the whole RNA isolate, giving expressed TCRB sequences. The assay was immunoSEQ multiplex PCR, and TCRdb's table has in-frame clones only and misses some. The data show about 230,000 clones, 9.6% seen once. Sequencing was performed on naive CD4+ T cells from blood. These receptors were collected from a woman under 30 in good health.

The chain recombines TRBV27 with TRBJ2-1, with D possibly TRBD1 on 7 matching bases. The CDR3 extends over 13 amino acids. Per germline, CDR1 MNHEY and CDR2 SMNVEV (reference sequence). V lost 6 bases and J lost 10, with 16 bases in between. The CDR3 spells CASRRGRGGEQFF. For the CDR3, the DNA is TGTGCCAGCAGGAGGGGGCGGGGCGGCGAGCAGTTCTTC.

The gene calls are TRBV13 and TRBJ1-6, with 9 bases that match TRBD1. This CDR3 contains 15 residues. V trimming: 5 bases; J trimming: 7 bases; junction bases outside the gene matches: 6. The germline CDR1 and CDR2 sequences are PRHDT and FYEKMQ (reference sequence). The CDR3 DNA reads as TGTGCCAGCAGCCCAATGACAGGGGGGAATTCACCCCTCCACTTT. It codes for CASSPMTGGNSPLHF.

There are a few counts of this clone. This sequence joins TRBV30 and TRBJ1-2; TRBD1 might be the D (5 bases). Germline V gene lookup returns CDR1 GTSNPN and CDR2 SVGIG (reference sequence). The CDR3 runs to 12 residues. V was cut by 0 bases and J by 8 bases, with 10 bases left in between. The CDR3 sequence is CAWSVGGPGYTF. CDR3 nucleotides: TGTGCCTGGAGTGTGGGGGGACCAGGCTACACCTTC.

Here the CDR3 DNA reads TGTGCCAGCACCTTTCCCCTTGGCGCTTTCTTT. Amino acids: CASTFPLGAFF. The chain recombines TRBV28 with TRBJ1-1; the D is unclear. The germline V gene encodes CDR1 MDHEN and CDR2 SYDVKM. V was shortened by 7 bases and J by 11 bases, with 14 bases between the two germline ends. The CDR3 is 11 amino acids.

This clone occurred a few times. This chain joins TRBV30 and TRBJ1-1, with D possibly being TRBD1 (5 bases). The V end lost 0 bases, the J end lost 11 bases, and 19 bases lay between the germline ends. Germline V gene data show CDR1 as GTSNPN and CDR2 as SVGIG (reference sequence). The CDR3 has 14 amino acids. CDR3 DNA: TGTGCCTGGAGTGTACTTTCCAGGGAGGGGAGGGCTTTCTTT. Translated: CAWSVLSREGRAFF.

The chain is built from TRBV27 and TRBJ2-7, with 7 nucleotides matching TRBD1. J gave up 7 bases and V 6 bases, and 12 bases lay outside the gene matches. Germline CDR1 is MNHEY and CDR2 is SMNVEV (reference sequence). This CDR3 spans 14 amino acids. This CDR3 reads CASRSRQGHREQYF. DNA of the CDR3: TGTGCCAGCAGATCCAGACAGGGACATAGGGAGCAGTACTTC.

This clone was recorded a few times. V and J are TRBV18 and TRBJ1-1, with unresolved D. This CDR3 comprises 15 residues. Germline V lookup: CDR1 KGHSH, CDR2 LQKENI. The V and J ends lost 8 bases and 6 bases respectively, with 22 bases between them. The CDR3 DNA reads TGTGCCAGCCAACAAGTGGAACACAGTATCCCTGAAGCTTTCTTT. Protein sequence: CASQQVEHSIPEAFF. The whole variable domain, filled in from reference TRBV18 and TRBJ1-1, reads NAGVMQNPRHLVRRRGQEARLRCSPMKGHSHVYWYRQLPEEGLKFMVYLQKENIIDESGMPKERFSAEFPKEGPSILRIQQVVRGDSAAYFCASQQVEHSIPEAFFGQGTRLTVV.

The chain carries TRBV19 and TRBJ2-3, with 15 bases aligning to TRBD2. Germline lookup yields CDR1 LNHDA and CDR2 SQIVND (reference sequence). V trimming: 7 bases; J trimming: 2 bases; junction bases outside the gene matches: 10. The CDR3 consists of 18 residues. The DNA for the CDR3 is TGTGCCAGTACGCCGGGACTAGCGGGGGGCGCGACCACAGATACGCAGTATTTT. This gives the protein CASTPGLAGGATTDTQYF.

This clone was detected only a few times. The CDR3 bases are TGTGCCAGTAGTATAGATCGGGGAGAGACCCAGTACTTC. Encoded protein: CASSIDRGETQYF. The rearrangement uses TRBV19 and TRBJ2-5, with a tentative D call TRBD2 (5 bases). The CDR3 spans 13 residues. Trimming cost V 0 bases and J 4 bases, with 6 bases left between them. The germline CDR1 and CDR2 sequences are LNHDA and SQIVND (reference sequence).

The chain has TRBV18 and TRBJ1-1; 10 positions match TRBD1. Losses at the gene ends were 5 bases for V and 0 bases for J; bases not matched to a gene: 9. Germline V lookup: CDR1 KGHSH, CDR2 LQKENI. The CDR3 consists of 17 residues. The CDR3 reads CASSRGQGFSMNTEAFF. The CDR3 DNA reads TGTGCCAGCTCAAGGGGACAGGGGTTTTCCATGAACACTGAAGCTTTCTTT. Based on the CDR3 plus reference TRBV18 and TRBJ1-1, the full variable domain is NAGVMQNPRHLVRRRGQEARLRCSPMKGHSHVYWYRQLPEEGLKFMVYLQKENIIDESGMPKERFSAEFPKEGPSILRIQQVVRGDSAAYFCASSRGQGFSMNTEAFFGQGTRLTVV.

J is TRBJ2-7 and V is TRBV6-5; D is perhaps TRBD1 (5 bases). Looked up from germline, CDR1 is MNHEY and CDR2 is SVGAGI. The CDR3 consists of 15 residues. Trimming took 5 bases from V and 3 from J, leaving 17 bases between them. CDR3 amino acids: CASSRPQGFHYEQYF. The CDR3 DNA reads as TGTGCCAGCAGTCGCCCCCAGGGATTCCACTACGAGCAGTACTTC.

The CDR3 DNA sequence: TGTGCCAGCAGCTTTACTAGCGGGAGTTACGAGCAGTACTTC. This gives the protein CASSFTSGSYEQYF. The chain is built from TRBV11-2 and TRBJ2-7, with 11 nucleotides matching TRBD2. Germline trimming cut 3 bases from V and 4 bases from J; bases unmatched to any gene: 2. The CDR3 has 14 amino acids. The germline CDR1 and CDR2 sequences are SGHAT and FQNNGV.

V gene TRBV11-2 combines with J gene TRBJ2-2, with 7 bases fitting TRBD2. CDR1 SGHAT and CDR2 FQNNGV come from the germline V gene. Trimming cost V 5 bases and J 5 bases; bases outside gene matches: 5. The CDR3 is made up of 14 amino acids. This CDR3 reads CASSISGGTGELFF. CDR3 DNA sequence: TGTGCCAGCAGCATATCGGGAGGAACCGGGGAGCTGTTTTTT.

The CDR3 DNA follows: TGCAGCGTTGGAATGGGACAGGGGGTAAACGGGGAGCTGTTTTTT. It yields the protein CSVGMGQGVNGELFF. V gene TRBV29-1 combines with J gene TRBJ2-2; 11 bases map to TRBD1. The CDR3 extends over 15 amino acids. Per germline, CDR1 SQVTM and CDR2 ANQGSEA. The junction had 8 bases not matched to a gene; V was cut back by 4 bases and J by 7 bases.